The rows below give T cell receptor beta chains drawn from one sample of a study of T cells in Graves' hyperthyroidism and ophthalmopathy. TCRdb re-analysed the multiplex PCR reads in MiXCR, keeping a single row per CDR3 protein. The data contain around 350,000 distinct CDR3 sequences, about 18% of them singletons. Material: blood. The receptors originated from a woman between 18 and 29 years old with Graves' hyperthyroidism. Each CDR3 is given with its conserved first and last residue. A D gene is named only where the DNA matches it firmly. The size of a clone is reported for some rows only, either as once, few or many, or as a class for expanded clones.

v_gene: TRBV25-1
d_gene: TRBD1
len: 15
j_gene: TRBJ1-1
abundance: many
CDR3aa: CASEFGQGLSAEAFF
CDR3nt: TGTGCCAGCGAGTTCGGACAGGGCCTTAGTGCTGAAGCTTTCTTT

v_gene: TRBV6-1
d_gene: TRBD1
len: 15
j_gene: TRBJ1-2
abundance: many
CDR3aa: CASSEVRGHMDGYTF
CDR3nt: TGTGCCAGCAGTGAAGTGAGGGGGCATATGGATGGCTACACCTTC

v_gene: TRBV20-1
d_gene: TRBD1
len: 17
j_gene: TRBJ2-7
abundance: many
CDR3aa: CSARPTPGTGLTYEQYF
CDR3nt: TGCAGTGCTAGACCAACCCCGGGGACAGGGCTAACTTACGAGCAGTACTTC

v_gene: TRBV18
d_gene: TRBD1
len: 15
j_gene: TRBJ1-1
abundance: NA
CDR3aa: CASSPTGAPIPEAFF
CDR3nt: TGTGCCAGCTCACCGACAGGGGCGCCTATTCCTGAAGCTTTCTTT

v_gene: TRBV10-3
d_gene: TRBD1
len: 15
j_gene: TRBJ1-1
abundance: many
CDR3aa: CAISETGTGGSEAFF
CDR3nt: TGTGCCATCAGTGAGACCGGGACAGGGGGGTCTGAAGCTTTCTTT

v_gene: TRBV27
d_gene: TRBD2
len: 16
j_gene: TRBJ2-7
abundance: many
CDR3aa: CASSSTRTSDVGKQYF
CDR3nt: TGTGCCAGCAGTTCCACCCGGACTAGCGATGTGGGAAAGCAGTACTTC

v_gene: TRBV20-1
d_gene: TRBD1
len: 13
j_gene: TRBJ1-2
abundance: many
CDR3aa: CSVPDRGRDGYTF
CDR3nt: TGCAGTGTCCCGGACAGGGGGCGAGATGGCTACACCTTC

v_gene: TRBV29-1
d_gene: TRBD1
len: 15
j_gene: TRBJ1-2
abundance: many
CDR3aa: CSVDTWTGVDYGYTF
CDR3nt: TGCAGCGTTGATACCTGGACAGGGGTTGACTATGGCTACACCTTC

v_gene: TRBV11-2
d_gene: NA
len: 14
j_gene: TRBJ1-1
abundance: NA
CDR3aa: CASSWNYPDTEAFF
CDR3nt: TGTGCCAGCAGCTGGAACTACCCGGACACTGAAGCTTTCTTT

v_gene: TRBV12-3/TRBV12-4
d_gene: NA
len: 13
j_gene: TRBJ1-3
abundance: many
CDR3aa: CASSPPGGNTIYF
CDR3nt: TGTGCCAGCAGCCCACCGGGAGGAAACACCATATATTTT

v_gene: TRBV20-1
d_gene: NA
len: 14
j_gene: TRBJ1-1
abundance: many
CDR3aa: CSASLGDMNTEAFF
CDR3nt: TGCAGTGCCTCGCTCGGGGACATGAACACTGAAGCTTTCTTT

v_gene: TRBV12-3/TRBV12-4
d_gene: NA
len: 14
j_gene: TRBJ1-1
abundance: NA
CDR3aa: CAACGGGISTEAFF
CDR3nt: TGTGCCGCCTGTGGAGGGGGTATCAGCACTGAAGCTTTCTTT

v_gene: TRBV6-5
d_gene: NA
len: 15
j_gene: TRBJ1-1
abundance: NA
CDR3aa: CASSSPRGMNTEAFF
CDR3nt: TGTGCCAGCAGTTCTCCCAGGGGTATGAACACTGAAGCTTTCTTT

v_gene: TRBV12-3/TRBV12-4
d_gene: NA
len: 15
j_gene: TRBJ2-5
abundance: many
CDR3aa: CASSFSGGWQETQYF
CDR3nt: TGTGCCAGCAGTTTTAGTGGGGGGTGGCAAGAGACCCAGTACTTC

v_gene: TRBV30
d_gene: NA
len: 14
j_gene: TRBJ1-5
abundance: NA
CDR3aa: CAWSTLISNQPQHF
CDR3nt: TGTGCCTGGAGTACACTGATTAGCAATCAGCCCCAGCATTTT

v_gene: TRBV12-3/TRBV12-4
d_gene: NA
len: 14
j_gene: TRBJ1-5
abundance: many
CDR3aa: CASQTSYSNQPQHF
CDR3nt: TGTGCCAGCCAGACCTCTTATAGCAATCAGCCCCAGCATTTT

v_gene: TRBV27
d_gene: NA
len: 17
j_gene: TRBJ2-5
abundance: NA
CDR3aa: CASSPPPVGTYQETQYF
CDR3nt: TGTGCCAGCAGTCCACCCCCGGTCGGAACGTACCAAGAGACCCAGTACTTC

v_gene: TRBV6-5
d_gene: TRBD2
len: 15
j_gene: TRBJ2-5
abundance: many
CDR3aa: CASSYGLAGRETQYF
CDR3nt: TGTGCCAGCAGTTACGGGCTAGCGGGGAGAGAGACCCAGTACTTC

v_gene: TRBV20-1
d_gene: NA
len: 11
j_gene: TRBJ2-5
abundance: few
CDR3aa: CSASTEETQYF
CDR3nt: TGCAGTGCTTCGACAGAAGAGACCCAGTACTTC

v_gene: TRBV11-2
d_gene: TRBD1
len: 18
j_gene: TRBJ2-2
abundance: NA
CDR3aa: CASSPRPGQLTQTGELFF
CDR3nt: TGTGCCAGCAGCCCCCGACCGGGACAGCTAACGCAAACCGGGGAGCTGTTTTTT

v_gene: TRBV12-3/TRBV12-4
d_gene: NA
len: 12
j_gene: TRBJ2-7
abundance: many
CDR3aa: CASSYDLFEQYF
CDR3nt: TGTGCCAGCAGCTACGACCTCTTTGAGCAGTACTTC

v_gene: TRBV6-2/TRBV6-3
d_gene: TRBD2
len: 18
j_gene: TRBJ2-7
abundance: NA
CDR3aa: CASSYRSASGGVYYEQYF
CDR3nt: TGTGCCAGCAGTTATCGATCGGCTAGCGGGGGGGTTTACTACGAGCAGTACTTC

v_gene: TRBV20-1
d_gene: NA
len: 14
j_gene: TRBJ1-2
abundance: many
CDR3aa: CSAGVWRREPGYTF
CDR3nt: TGCAGTGCAGGAGTGTGGCGCCGAGAGCCCGGCTACACCTTC

v_gene: TRBV5-4
d_gene: NA
len: 13
j_gene: TRBJ1-5
abundance: many
CDR3aa: CASSFSERGPQHF
CDR3nt: TGTGCCAGCAGCTTTTCTGAGAGGGGACCCCAGCATTTT

v_gene: TRBV20-1
d_gene: TRBD1
len: 12
j_gene: TRBJ1-2
abundance: NA
CDR3aa: CSARLGTGGYTF
CDR3nt: TGCAGTGCTCGACTGGGGACAGGTGGCTACACCTTC

v_gene: TRBV6-2/TRBV6-3
d_gene: NA
len: 16
j_gene: TRBJ2-2
abundance: NA
CDR3aa: CASTTSTSLNTGELFF
CDR3nt: TGTGCCAGCACCACATCGACATCCCTGAACACCGGGGAGCTGTTTTTT

v_gene: TRBV30
d_gene: TRBD1
len: 14
j_gene: TRBJ1-5
abundance: many
CDR3aa: CAWSGTGDNQPQHF
CDR3nt: TGTGCCTGGAGTGGGACAGGAGACAATCAGCCCCAGCATTTT

v_gene: TRBV7-9
d_gene: TRBD1
len: 15
j_gene: TRBJ2-5
abundance: many
CDR3aa: CASSPTGQGVGTQYF
CDR3nt: TGTGCCAGCAGCCCAACGGGACAGGGGGTCGGGACCCAGTACTTC

v_gene: TRBV5-1
d_gene: NA
len: 15
j_gene: TRBJ1-5
abundance: many
CDR3aa: CASSLAPQGDQPQHF
CDR3nt: TGCGCCAGCAGCTTGGCCCCACAGGGTGACCAGCCCCAGCATTTT

v_gene: TRBV19
d_gene: TRBD1
len: 15
j_gene: TRBJ2-5
abundance: many
CDR3aa: CASSAGTDHLGTQYF
CDR3nt: TGTGCCAGTAGTGCCGGGACAGACCACCTTGGGACCCAGTACTTC

v_gene: TRBV28
d_gene: TRBD1
len: 14
j_gene: TRBJ1-2
abundance: many
CDR3aa: CASSSGQGNYGYTF
CDR3nt: TGTGCCAGCAGTTCAGGACAGGGCAACTATGGCTACACCTTC

v_gene: TRBV19
d_gene: NA
len: 11
j_gene: TRBJ1-3
abundance: many
CDR3aa: CASTQGDTIYF
CDR3nt: TGTGCCAGTACCCAAGGGGACACCATATATTTT

v_gene: TRBV2
d_gene: TRBD1
len: 13
j_gene: TRBJ1-1
abundance: many
CDR3aa: CAPRGGQGDEAFF
CDR3nt: TGTGCCCCCAGAGGGGGACAGGGGGATGAAGCTTTCTTT

v_gene: TRBV28
d_gene: NA
len: 15
j_gene: TRBJ2-7
abundance: many
CDR3aa: CASSLEEFDSYEQYF
CDR3nt: TGTGCCAGCAGTTTGGAAGAATTCGACTCCTACGAGCAGTACTTC

v_gene: TRBV5-1
d_gene: TRBD1
len: 16
j_gene: TRBJ2-2
abundance: NA
CDR3aa: CASSNLTGGTTGELFF
CDR3nt: TGCGCCAGCAGCAACCTGACAGGGGGAACGACCGGGGAGCTGTTTTTT

v_gene: TRBV12-3/TRBV12-4
d_gene: TRBD1
len: 14
j_gene: TRBJ1-2
abundance: many
CDR3aa: CASSFGTANYGYTF
CDR3nt: TGTGCCAGCAGTTTCGGGACAGCGAACTATGGCTACACCTTC

v_gene: TRBV13
d_gene: NA
len: 12
j_gene: TRBJ2-5
abundance: many
CDR3aa: CASSSAEETQYF
CDR3nt: TGTGCCAGCAGCTCAGCGGAAGAGACCCAGTACTTC

v_gene: TRBV11-2
d_gene: NA
len: 15
j_gene: TRBJ2-7
abundance: many
CDR3aa: CASSLSDRIPYEQYF
CDR3nt: TGTGCCAGCAGCTTAAGCGACAGGATCCCCTACGAGCAGTACTTC

v_gene: TRBV11-3
d_gene: NA
len: 13
j_gene: TRBJ2-2
abundance: many
CDR3aa: CASSPRTNGELFF
CDR3nt: TGTGCCAGCAGCCCGAGGACAAACGGGGAGCTGTTTTTT

v_gene: TRBV20-1
d_gene: NA
len: 13
j_gene: TRBJ2-5
abundance: NA
CDR3aa: CSASDGSKETQYF
CDR3nt: TGCAGTGCTAGTGACGGGAGTAAAGAGACCCAGTACTTC

v_gene: TRBV12-3/TRBV12-4
d_gene: TRBD1
len: 14
j_gene: TRBJ1-1
abundance: many
CDR3aa: CASSPRQGTTEAFF
CDR3nt: TGTGCCAGCAGTCCGAGACAGGGGACCACTGAAGCTTTCTTT

v_gene: TRBV28
d_gene: NA
len: 15
j_gene: TRBJ2-7
abundance: many
CDR3aa: CASSFLGWGRYEQYF
CDR3nt: TGTGCCAGCAGTTTCCTGGGATGGGGCCGATACGAGCAGTACTTC

v_gene: TRBV5-1
d_gene: TRBD2
len: 16
j_gene: TRBJ2-5
abundance: few
CDR3aa: CASSEGLAGGQETQYF
CDR3nt: TGCGCCAGCAGCGAGGGACTAGCGGGGGGTCAAGAGACCCAGTACTTC

v_gene: TRBV11-1
d_gene: TRBD1
len: 17
j_gene: TRBJ1-3
abundance: many
CDR3aa: CASSWGQPGQGADTIYF
CDR3nt: TGTGCCAGCAGCTGGGGGCAACCGGGACAGGGGGCTGACACCATATATTTT

v_gene: TRBV30
d_gene: NA
len: 12
j_gene: TRBJ2-7
abundance: many
CDR3aa: CAWSETGGVQYF
CDR3nt: TGTGCCTGGAGTGAAACCGGGGGCGTGCAGTACTTC

v_gene: TRBV9
d_gene: NA
len: 15
j_gene: TRBJ1-3
abundance: many
CDR3aa: CASSSGGYSGNTIYF
CDR3nt: TGTGCCAGCAGCTCGGGGGGTTACTCTGGAAACACCATATATTTT

v_gene: TRBV5-1
d_gene: NA
len: 16
j_gene: TRBJ1-1
abundance: NA
CDR3aa: CASSFRQVGTNTEAFF
CDR3nt: TGCGCCAGCAGCTTTCGACAGGTTGGGACGAACACTGAAGCTTTCTTT

v_gene: TRBV10-2
d_gene: TRBD1
len: 15
j_gene: TRBJ1-5
abundance: many
CDR3aa: CASSLQGRANQPQHF
CDR3nt: TGCGCCAGCAGCTTACAGGGGAGGGCAAATCAGCCCCAGCATTTT

v_gene: TRBV6-2/TRBV6-3
d_gene: TRBD1
len: 14
j_gene: TRBJ2-7
abundance: NA
CDR3aa: CASRPGTDLGEQYF
CDR3nt: TGTGCCAGCAGACCCGGGACAGATCTCGGCGAGCAGTACTTC

v_gene: TRBV2
d_gene: TRBD1
len: 14
j_gene: TRBJ2-7
abundance: many
CDR3aa: CASRAGTGSREQYF
CDR3nt: TGTGCCAGCAGGGCCGGGACAGGTTCGAGAGAGCAGTACTTC